This passage covers 11 T cell receptor beta chains from one sample sequenced in a study of T-cell memory formation after mild COVID-19. TCRdb reanalysed the 5' RACE reads using MiXCR and keeps one entry per CDR3 protein. The sample lists approximately 150,000 distinct CDR3 sequences, about 15% seen once, with roughly 13% in the top ten. The specimen sequenced was PBMCs or a T cell subset sorted from them (not recorded which). The receptors derive from an adult woman who had mild COVID-19 (a few samples of this study predate the infection). Cell type and time point are not known.

The chain carries TRBV7-8 and TRBJ1-5, with D perhaps matching TRBD1 (5 bases). Germline lookup yields CDR1 SGHVS and CDR2 FQNEAQ. The CDR3 contains 15 residues. CDR3 loop: CARNGRGRFDQPQHF. Written as DNA, the CDR3 is TGTGCACGAAACGGGAGGGGACGGTTTGATCAGCCCCAGCATTTT. The whole variable domain, remainder taken from reference TRBV7-8 and TRBJ1-5, is GAGVSQSPRYKVAKRGQDVALRCDPISGHVSLFWYQQALGQGPEFLTYFQNEAQLDKSGLPSDRFFAERPEGSVSTLKIQRTQQEDSAVYLCARNGRGRFDQPQHFGDGTRLSIL.

This clonotype was detected many times. The rearrangement joins TRBV20-1 to TRBJ2-7; 8 nucleotides agree with TRBD2. Germline CDR1 and CDR2: DFQATT and SNEGSKA (reference sequence). The junction had 7 bases not matched to a gene; V was cut back by 3 bases and J by 0 bases. The CDR3 contains 15 residues. The CDR3 DNA is TGCAGTGCTAGGGAGGACACTAGCGGCTCCTACGAGCAGTACTTC. Its protein is CSAREDTSGSYEQYF.

This clonotype was found many times. V usage is TRBV29-1 and J usage is TRBJ2-2; D possibly corresponds to TRBD2 (5 bases). CDR3 length: 15 amino acids. The germline CDR1 and CDR2 sequences are SQVTM and ANQGSEA. V was cut by 1 base and J by 0 bases, with 9 bases left in between. The CDR3 loop reads CSVEGASTNTGELFF. In DNA form, the CDR3 reads TGCAGCGTTGAAGGGGCTAGCACGAACACCGGGGAGCTGTTTTTT.

The chain has TRBV11-1 and TRBJ2-5; D may be TRBD2 (6 bases). Trimming took off 2 bases at V and 5 bases at J, with 9 bases between the two ends. The CDR3 is 13 residues long. Per germline, CDR1 SGHAT and CDR2 FQDESV (reference sequence). The chain's CDR3 is CASSLTSFETQYF. The CDR3 region has the DNA TGTGCCAGCAGCTTAACTAGCTTCGAGACCCAGTACTTC.

The gene calls are TRBV29-1 and TRBJ2-7, with D unclear. In germline, CDR1 is SQVTM, CDR2 ANQGSEA. The CDR3 has 12 amino acids. With 4 bases removed from V and 3 bases from J, the gap between germline ends came to 10 bases. The CDR3 nucleotides read TGCAGCGTTGGACAACGAGGCTACGAGCAGTACTTC. Its translation: CSVGQRGYEQYF.

The chain links TRBV7-6 to TRBJ2-1, with D maybe TRBD1 (5 bases). V was pared by 5 bases and J by 4 bases, with 18 bases between. The germline gives CDR1 SGHVS, CDR2 FNYEAQ. The CDR3 is 16 residues long. The CDR3: CASSLGGAQRYNEQFF. The CDR3 bases are TGTGCCAGCAGCCTCGGTGGGGCTCAGAGATACAATGAGCAGTTCTTC.

This clonotype was seen a few times. The chain employs TRBV5-1 and TRBJ1-1; 10 positions match TRBD1. Losses at the gene ends were 4 bases for V and 2 bases for J; bases not matched to a gene: 11. This CDR3 is built from 17 residues. The germline CDR1 and CDR2 sequences are SGHRS and YFSETQ. CDR3 region: CASSTWTGGEVNTEAFF. The CDR3 DNA reads TGCGCCAGCAGCACTTGGACAGGGGGAGAAGTTAACACTGAAGCTTTCTTT.

This clonotype was seen more than once but under ten times. The gene calls are TRBV9 and TRBJ2-2; D perhaps matches TRBD2 (5 bases). V was pared by 4 bases and J by 3 bases, with 13 bases between. CDR1 is SGDLS and CDR2 is YYNGEE in the germline V gene. The CDR3 length is 15 residues. The CDR3 DNA reads TGTGCCAGCAGCCTCCGGGGAACAGACACCGGGGAGCTGTTTTTT. This gives the protein CASSLRGTDTGELFF. The full variable domain, completed using reference TRBV9 and TRBJ2-2, is DSGVTQTPKHLITATGQRVTLRCSPRSGDLSVYWYQQSLDQGLQFLIQYYNGEERAKGNILERFSAQQFPDLHSELNLSSLELGDSALYFCASSLRGTDTGELFFGEGSRLTVL.

The DNA of the CDR3 is TGTGCCAGCAGCGACCAACCCGGAAGAGATACGCAGTATTTT. Its translation: CASSDQPGRDTQYF. The genes are TRBV9 and TRBJ2-3; D call uncertain. V was trimmed by 3 bases and J by 5 bases, leaving 13 bases between them. The CDR3 consists of 14 residues. The germline CDR1 and CDR2 sequences are SGDLS and YYNGEE. Looking up the rest from reference TRBV9 and TRBJ2-3 gives the full variable domain: DSGVTQTPKHLITATGQRVTLRCSPRSGDLSVYWYQQSLDQGLQFLIQYYNGEERAKGNILERFSAQQFPDLHSELNLSSLELGDSALYFCASSDQPGRDTQYFGPGTRLTVL.

This clonotype was counted many times. This chain joins TRBV4-1 and TRBJ1-2; unclear D gene. The CDR3 covers 12 residues. CDR1 is MGHRA and CDR2 is YSYEKL in the germline V gene. V was cut by 0 bases and J by 8 bases, with 7 bases left in between. The CDR3 here is CASSQDMEGYTF. CDR3 DNA: TGCGCCAGCAGCCAAGATATGGAGGGCTACACCTTC.

This chain's CDR3 is CASSLASGTRNTEAFF. The CDR3 DNA reads TGCGCCAGCAGCTTGGCCTCCGGGACAAGGAACACTGAAGCTTTCTTT. The chain employs TRBV5-1 and TRBJ1-1, with D possibly TRBD1 on 6 matching bases. The ends were cut back, 0 bases at V and 1 base at J, with 13 bases in the middle. The length of the CDR3 is 16 residues. Per the germline V gene, CDR1 is SGHRS and CDR2 is YFSETQ.